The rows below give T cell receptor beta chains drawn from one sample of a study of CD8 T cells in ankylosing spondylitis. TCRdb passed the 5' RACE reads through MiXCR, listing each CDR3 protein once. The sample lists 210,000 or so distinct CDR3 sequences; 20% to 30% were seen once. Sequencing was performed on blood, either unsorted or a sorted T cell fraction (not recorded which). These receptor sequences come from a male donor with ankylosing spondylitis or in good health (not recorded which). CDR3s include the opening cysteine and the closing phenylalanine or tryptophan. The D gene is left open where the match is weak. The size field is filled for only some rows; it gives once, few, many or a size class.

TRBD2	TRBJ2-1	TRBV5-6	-	TGTGCCAGCAGCTTGGCGGGCGGGACTAGTATCTACAATGAGCAGTTCTTC	CASSLAGGTSIYNEQFF
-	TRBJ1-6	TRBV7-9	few	TGTGCCAGCAGCTCCACCACTTCACCCCTCCACTTT	CASSSTTSPLHF
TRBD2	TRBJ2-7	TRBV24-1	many	TGTGCCACCAGTGATCTTGGCCCGGGAGGATACGAGCAGTACTTC	CATSDLGPGGYEQYF
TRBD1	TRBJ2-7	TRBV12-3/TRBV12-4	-	TGTGCCAGCAGTCTATTACAGGGGGGCGAGCAGTACTTC	CASSLLQGGEQYF
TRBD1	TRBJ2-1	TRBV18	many	TGTGCCAGCTCACCAGGACAGGCCTACAATGAGCAGTTCTTC	CASSPGQAYNEQFF
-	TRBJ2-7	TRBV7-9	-	TGTGCCAGCAGCTCCAGACAGTGGGGGTACGAGCAGTACTTC	CASSSRQWGYEQYF
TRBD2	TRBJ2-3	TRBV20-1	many	TGCAGTGCTAGTGGTTTCCTAGCGGGAGAAAAAGATACGCAGTATTTT	CSASGFLAGEKDTQYF
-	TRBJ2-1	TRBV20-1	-	TGCAGTGCTAGAGGATCGGGAGCCTACAATGAGCAGTTCTTC	CSARGSGAYNEQFF
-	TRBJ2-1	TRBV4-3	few	TGCGCCAGCAGCCACAGACTAGCAGGGGGGGGGAATGAGCAGTTCTTC	CASSHRLAGGGNEQFF
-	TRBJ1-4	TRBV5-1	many	TGCGCCAGCAGCTTGGTAGGGTCTAATGAAAAACTGTTTTTT	CASSLVGSNEKLFF
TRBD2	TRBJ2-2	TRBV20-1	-	TGCAGTGCTAGACCCCCCTTTGGACTAGCGGGAGTAAGGGCCGGGGAGCTGTTTTTT	CSARPPFGLAGVRAGELFF
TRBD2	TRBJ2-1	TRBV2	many	TGTGCCAGCAGTTTAGCGGGAGGTCGTTACAATGAGCAGTTCTTC	CASSLAGGRYNEQFF
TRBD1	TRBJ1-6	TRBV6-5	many	TGTGCCAGCAGTTACGGGACAGAGTATAATTCACCCCTCCACTTT	CASSYGTEYNSPLHF
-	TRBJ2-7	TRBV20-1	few	TGCAGTGCTAGCGAAGGGTCCACTATCTCCTACGAGCAGTACTTC	CSASEGSTISYEQYF
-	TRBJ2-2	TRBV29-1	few	TGCAGCGTTGTACCCAGTGAGAACACCGGGGAGCTGTTTTTT	CSVVPSENTGELFF
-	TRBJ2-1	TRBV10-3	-	TGTGCCATCAGTGAGGGGAATGAGCAGTTCTTC	CAISEGNEQFF
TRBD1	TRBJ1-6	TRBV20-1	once	TGCAGTGCTAATGAGGGACAGAGCTCCTATAATTCACCCCTCCACTTT	CSANEGQSSYNSPLHF
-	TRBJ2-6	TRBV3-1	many	TGTGCCAGCAGCCAACGGGGAATTGGGGCCAACGTCCTGACTTTC	CASSQRGIGANVLTF
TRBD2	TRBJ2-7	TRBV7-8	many	TGTGCCAGCAGCTTAGTAGCGGGAGGGCCCTCCTACGAGCAGTACTTC	CASSLVAGGPSYEQYF
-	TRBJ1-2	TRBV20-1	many	TGCAGTGCTCGCGACGGGACTCTTGGGAATGGCTACACCTTC	CSARDGTLGNGYTF
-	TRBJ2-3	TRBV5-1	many	TGCGCCAGCAGCCCCTCCACCGGGTCTAGCACAGATACGCAGTATTTT	CASSPSTGSSTDTQYF
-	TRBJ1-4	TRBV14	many	TGTGCCAGCAGGGGAAGAAATGAAAAACTGTTTTTT	CASRGRNEKLFF
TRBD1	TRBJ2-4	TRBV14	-	TGTGCCAGCGACGACCTCCTCGACAGGGGGCGAGGGAGCATTCAGTACTTC	CASDDLLDRGRGSIQYF
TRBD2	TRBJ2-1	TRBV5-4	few	TGTGCCAGCAGCGCCGGGACTAGCGGTTCATTCGCGGAGCAGTTCTTC	CASSAGTSGSFAEQFF
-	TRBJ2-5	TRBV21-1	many	TGTGCCAGCACAAGGGGGAGGCGGGAGGATCGAGCGACCCAGTACTTC	CASTRGRREDRATQYF
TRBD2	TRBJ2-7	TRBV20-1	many	TGCAGTGCTAGAGGAGGACTAGCGGGAGTCTACGAGCAGTACTTC	CSARGGLAGVYEQYF
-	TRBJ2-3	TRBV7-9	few	TGTGCCAGCAGCTCCGTTGTCGGGAAAACCACAGATACGCAGTATTTT	CASSSVVGKTTDTQYF
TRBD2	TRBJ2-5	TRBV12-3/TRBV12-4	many	TGTGCCAGCAGTTTACGGCTAGCGGGAGGCAGAGAGACCCAGTACTTC	CASSLRLAGGRETQYF
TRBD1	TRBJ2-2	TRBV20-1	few	TGCAGTGCTAGAGACAGGGGGCTGAGCGGGGAGCTGTTTTTT	CSARDRGLSGELFF
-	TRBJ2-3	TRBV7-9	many	TGTGCCAGCAGGGCAGGGAGTAACCTTATGGTACAGTATTTT	CASRAGSNLMVQYF
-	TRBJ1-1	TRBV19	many	TGTGCCAGTGGGACGCTTCTGAACACTGAAGCTTTCTTT	CASGTLLNTEAFF
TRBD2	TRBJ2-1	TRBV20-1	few	TGCAGTGCTATAAGACCGACTAGCGGGATTAATGAGCAGTTCTTC	CSAIRPTSGINEQFF
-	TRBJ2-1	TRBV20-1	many	TGCAGTGCGGCGGGCAGGGCCTATGAGCAGTTCTTC	CSAAGRAYEQFF
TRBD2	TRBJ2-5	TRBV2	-	TGTGCCTCGCGCGTCGAGGGTGGACTAGGATCCCAGTACTTC	CASRVEGGLGSQYF
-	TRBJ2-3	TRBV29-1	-	TGCAGCGTTGCCAGGGGGGGCACAGATACGCAGTATTTT	CSVARGGTDTQYF
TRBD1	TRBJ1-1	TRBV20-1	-	TGCAGTGCTAGGCCTCGGGGGGGACAGGGAAGAGACACTGAAGCTTTCTTT	CSARPRGGQGRDTEAFF
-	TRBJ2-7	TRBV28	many	TGTGCCAGCAGGCGGGACAGCAAAGTCGGGCAGTACTTC	CASRRDSKVGQYF
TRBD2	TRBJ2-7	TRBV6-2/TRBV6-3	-	TGTGCCAGCACCCAACTCGGGACTAGCAGCTACGAGCAGTACTTC	CASTQLGTSSYEQYF
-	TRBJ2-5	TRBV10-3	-	TGTGCCATCAGTGATAATAACCCGGGGACCCAGTACTTC	CAISDNNPGTQYF
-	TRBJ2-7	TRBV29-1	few	TGCAGCGTTGAAGAGGGCGGCTACGAGCAGTACTTC	CSVEEGGYEQYF
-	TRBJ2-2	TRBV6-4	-	TGTGCCAGCAGTGAGCAAGACAGCACCGGGGAGCTGTTTTTT	CASSEQDSTGELFF
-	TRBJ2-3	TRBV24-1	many	TGTGCCACCAGTACCGGCGGCACAGATACGCAGTATTTT	CATSTGGTDTQYF
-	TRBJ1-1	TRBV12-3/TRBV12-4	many	TGTGCCAGCAGTTCCCATCGAGGGGACACTGAAGCTTTCTTT	CASSSHRGDTEAFF
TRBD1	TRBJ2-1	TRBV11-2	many	TGTGCCAGCAGCACCACCCCCACACAGGGGGCTATCTACAATGAGCAGTTCTTC	CASSTTPTQGAIYNEQFF
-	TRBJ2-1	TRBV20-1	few	TGCAGTGCTAGAGATCTCCAGCATGAGCAGTTCTTC	CSARDLQHEQFF
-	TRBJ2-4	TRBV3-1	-	TGTGCCAGCAGCCAAGCAGGGCCGCTCATCCAGTACTTC	CASSQAGPLIQYF
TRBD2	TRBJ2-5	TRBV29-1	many	TGCAGCGTTGAACGGCTTAGCGGGAGACAGACCCAGTACTTC	CSVERLSGRQTQYF
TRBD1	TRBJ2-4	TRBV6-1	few	TGTGCCAGCAGCAGAGGGACAGGGGGCCAGGACATTCAGTACTTC	CASSRGTGGQDIQYF
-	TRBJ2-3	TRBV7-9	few	TGTGCCAGCAGCTTAGAGACGGTTCGGGGTACGCAGTATTTT	CASSLETVRGTQYF
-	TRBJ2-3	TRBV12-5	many	TGTGCTAGTGGCAAAAAGACAGGAGGTTCTACAGATACGCAGTATTTT	CASGKKTGGSTDTQYF
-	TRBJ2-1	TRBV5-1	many	TGCGCCAGCAGCTTCGAACCCCAGGTGAATGAGCAGTTCTTC	CASSFEPQVNEQFF
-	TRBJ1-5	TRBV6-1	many	TGTGCCAGCAGCAGGGGAGGGTCTGGTCAGCCCCAGCATTTT	CASSRGGSGQPQHF
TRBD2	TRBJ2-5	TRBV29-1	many	TGCAGCGTCGGGACTAGTGGGGAGACCCAGTACTTC	CSVGTSGETQYF
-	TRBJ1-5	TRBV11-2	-	TGTGCCAGCAGCTCAGCTGAGTGGCAGCCCCAGCATTTT	CASSSAEWQPQHF
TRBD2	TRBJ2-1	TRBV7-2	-	TGTGCCAGCAGCTTAGTCGGTAGCGGGAGGGCCGCTGAGCAGTTCTTC	CASSLVGSGRAAEQFF
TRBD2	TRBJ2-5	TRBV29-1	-	TGCAGCGTTGAAAACGGACCGCTTGGGGCTAGCGGGAGATCCCAAGAGACCCAGTACTTC	CSVENGPLGASGRSQETQYF